This T cell receptor beta chain was sequenced in a study of human T cells and chemical hapten exposure. This clonotype was seen a handful of times. What it binds is unknown. V dropped 6 bases and J dropped 5; count of bases not matched to a gene: 15. Per germline, CDR1 MDHEN and CDR2 SYDVKM. The CDR3 contains 17 residues. The study, taken as a whole, reports: Donor immune responses may differ from healthy people's, since all donors had alopecia.

The time point denotes: patch test 2, 6 weeks after DPC sensitization. Treatment described: therapeutic diphenylcyclopropenone sensitization with weekly scalp DPC. Total RNA was isolated from unfractionated whole blood. Donors, patients with alopecia ranging from 18 to 70 years old and judged suitable for DPC, provided samples. The study used a library that attached unique molecular identifiers to individual cDNA molecules. TCRdb fed the RACE reads into MiXCR, producing one record per CDR3 protein. Here the sample spans 35,000 to 55,000 distinct CDR3 sequences, about 9.6% being singletons. This receptor was obtained from a woman aged 30 to 39 with alopecia areata. Some clones in this sample may be carry-over from other donors' samples. The starting material was whole blood, obtained in connection with sensitization to the hapten diphenylcyclopropenone (DPC). The rearrangement links TRBV28 to TRBJ1-5; 8 bases fit TRBD1. CDR3 sequence reads: CASSFLRGRGTDQPQHF. CDR3 coding DNA: TGTGCCAGCAGCTTTCTCAGGGGGCGGGGAACAGATCAGCCCCAGCATTTT.